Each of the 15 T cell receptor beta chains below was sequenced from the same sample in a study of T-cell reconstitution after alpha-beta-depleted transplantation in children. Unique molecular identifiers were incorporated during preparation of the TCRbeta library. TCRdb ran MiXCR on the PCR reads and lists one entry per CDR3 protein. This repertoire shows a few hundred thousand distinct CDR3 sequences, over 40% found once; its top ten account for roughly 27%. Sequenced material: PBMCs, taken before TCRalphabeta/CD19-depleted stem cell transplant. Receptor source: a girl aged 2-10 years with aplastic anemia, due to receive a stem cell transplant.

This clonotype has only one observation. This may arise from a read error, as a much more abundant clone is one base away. The CDR3 loop reads CASSSWVNEQFF. The CDR3 nucleotides are TGTGCCAGCAGTTCTTGGGTCAATGAGCAGTTCTTC. The gene calls are TRBV12-3 or TRBV12-4 and TRBJ2-1; no firm D call. The CDR3 totals 12 residues. Trimming removed 4 bases from V and 6 bases from J, with 7 bases in between.

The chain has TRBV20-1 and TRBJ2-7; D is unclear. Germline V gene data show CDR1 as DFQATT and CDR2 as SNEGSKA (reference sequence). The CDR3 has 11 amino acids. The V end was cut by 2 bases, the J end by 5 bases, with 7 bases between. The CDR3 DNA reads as TGCAGTGCTAGATGGTTGCACGAGCAGTACTTC. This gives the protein CSARWLHEQYF.

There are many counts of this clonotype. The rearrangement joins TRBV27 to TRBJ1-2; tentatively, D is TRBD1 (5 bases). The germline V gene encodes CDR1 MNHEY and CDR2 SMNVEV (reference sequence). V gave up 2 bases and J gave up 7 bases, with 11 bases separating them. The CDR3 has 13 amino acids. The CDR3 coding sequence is TGTGCCAGCAGTTTAGGGCAGGGTAGTGGCTACACCTTC. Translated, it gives CASSLGQGSGYTF.

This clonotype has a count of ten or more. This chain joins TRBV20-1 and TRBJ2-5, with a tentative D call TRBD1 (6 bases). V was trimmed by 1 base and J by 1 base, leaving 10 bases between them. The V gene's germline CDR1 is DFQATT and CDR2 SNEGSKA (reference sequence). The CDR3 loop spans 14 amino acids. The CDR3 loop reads CSARVAGAQETQYF. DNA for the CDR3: TGCAGTGCTAGAGTGGCAGGGGCCCAAGAGACCCAGTACTTC.

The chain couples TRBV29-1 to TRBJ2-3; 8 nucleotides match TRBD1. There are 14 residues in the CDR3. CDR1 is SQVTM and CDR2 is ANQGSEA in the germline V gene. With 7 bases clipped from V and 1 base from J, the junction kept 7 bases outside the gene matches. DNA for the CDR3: TGCAGCGCCAACAGGGGGAAGGGCACAGATACGCAGTATTTT. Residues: CSANRGKGTDTQYF.

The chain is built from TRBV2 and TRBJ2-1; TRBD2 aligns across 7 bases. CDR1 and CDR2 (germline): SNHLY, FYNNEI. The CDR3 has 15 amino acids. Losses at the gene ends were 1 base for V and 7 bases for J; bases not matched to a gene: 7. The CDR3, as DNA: TGTGCCAGCAGTGAAGAGGGAGGGCCTAAGAATGAGCAGTTCTTC. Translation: CASSEEGGPKNEQFF.

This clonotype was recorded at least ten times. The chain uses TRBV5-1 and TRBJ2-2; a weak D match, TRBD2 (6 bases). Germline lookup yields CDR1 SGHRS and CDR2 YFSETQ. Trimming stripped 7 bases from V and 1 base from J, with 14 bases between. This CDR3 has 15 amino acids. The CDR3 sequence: CASGSGLLNTGELFF. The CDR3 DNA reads TGCGCCAGCGGATCGGGACTCCTGAACACCGGGGAGCTGTTTTTT.

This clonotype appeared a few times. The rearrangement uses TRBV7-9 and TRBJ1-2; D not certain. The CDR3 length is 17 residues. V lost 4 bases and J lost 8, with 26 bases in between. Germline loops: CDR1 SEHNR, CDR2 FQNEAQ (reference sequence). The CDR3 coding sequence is TGTGCCAGCAGCTCCCTTCGACTGGATTTTCAGGATCGGGGCTACACCTTC. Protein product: CASSSLRLDFQDRGYTF.

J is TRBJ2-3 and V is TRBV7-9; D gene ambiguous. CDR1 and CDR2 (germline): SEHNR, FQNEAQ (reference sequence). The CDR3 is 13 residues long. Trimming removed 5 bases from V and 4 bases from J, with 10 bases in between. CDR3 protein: CASSTGWPDTQYF. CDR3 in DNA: TGTGCCAGCAGCACGGGTTGGCCAGATACGCAGTATTTT. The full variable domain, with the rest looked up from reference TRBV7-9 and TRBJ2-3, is DTGVSQNPRHKITKRGQNVTFRCDPISEHNRLYWYRQTLGQGPEFLTYFQNEAQLEKSRLLSDRFSAERPKGSFSTLEIQRTEQGDSAMYLCASSTGWPDTQYFGPGTRLTVL.

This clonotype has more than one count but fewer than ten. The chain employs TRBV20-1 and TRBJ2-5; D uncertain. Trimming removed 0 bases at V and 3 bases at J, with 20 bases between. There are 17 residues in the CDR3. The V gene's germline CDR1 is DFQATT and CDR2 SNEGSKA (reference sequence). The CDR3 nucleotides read TGCAGTGCTAGAGAACCCTTCCAGTCTACATTCAAAGAGACCCAGTACTTC. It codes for CSAREPFQSTFKETQYF.

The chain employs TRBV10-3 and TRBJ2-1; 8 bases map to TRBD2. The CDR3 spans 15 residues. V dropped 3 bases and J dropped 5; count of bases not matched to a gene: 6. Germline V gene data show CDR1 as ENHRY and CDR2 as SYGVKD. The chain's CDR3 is CAISDKAGGNNEQFF. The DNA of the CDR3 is TGTGCCATCAGTGATAAGGCGGGAGGCAACAATGAGCAGTTCTTC.

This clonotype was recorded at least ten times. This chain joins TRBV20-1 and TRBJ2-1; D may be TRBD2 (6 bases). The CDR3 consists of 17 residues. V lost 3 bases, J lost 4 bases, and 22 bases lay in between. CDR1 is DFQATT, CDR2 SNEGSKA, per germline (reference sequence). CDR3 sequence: CSASPTRRASAYNEQFF. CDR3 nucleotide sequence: TGCAGTGCTAGCCCGACTAGGAGGGCCTCAGCGTACAATGAGCAGTTCTTC.

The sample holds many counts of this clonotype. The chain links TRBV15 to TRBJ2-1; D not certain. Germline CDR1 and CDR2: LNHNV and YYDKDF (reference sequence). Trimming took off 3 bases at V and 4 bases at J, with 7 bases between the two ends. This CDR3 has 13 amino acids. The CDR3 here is CATSRAVYNEQFF. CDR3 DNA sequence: TGTGCCACCAGCAGGGCGGTTTACAATGAGCAGTTCTTC.

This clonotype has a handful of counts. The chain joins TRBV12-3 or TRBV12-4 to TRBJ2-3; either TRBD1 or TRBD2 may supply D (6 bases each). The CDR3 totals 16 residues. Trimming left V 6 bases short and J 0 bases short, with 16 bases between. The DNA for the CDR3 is TGTGCCAGCAGCCTAGCGTCAGGGGCTAGCACAGATACGCAGTATTTT. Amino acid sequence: CASSLASGASTDTQYF.

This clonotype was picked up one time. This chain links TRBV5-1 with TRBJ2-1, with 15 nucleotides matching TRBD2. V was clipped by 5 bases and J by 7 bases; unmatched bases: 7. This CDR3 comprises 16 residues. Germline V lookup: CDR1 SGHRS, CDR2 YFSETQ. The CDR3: CASSLQGLAGGNEQFF. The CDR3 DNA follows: TGCGCCAGCAGTCTTCAGGGACTAGCGGGAGGAAATGAGCAGTTCTTC.